A single sample is the source of the 6 T cell receptor beta chains below, sequenced in a study of PD-L1 blockade in urothelial cancer (dated 2017 in TCRdb). The library was made by the immunoSEQ multiplex PCR assay. Drawn from immuneACCESS, this table holds only the in-frame rearrangements with V and J called that TCRdb kept. Clones are partly lost; checked studies trace under half to an unresolved V gene and leave the rest unexplained. Counted in this sample were 100,000 to 150,000 clones; roughly 84% of them appeared once. 2.5% to 3.5% of the sample goes to the ten largest clones. Per the publication, the time point label means: pretreatment peripheral blood. The sequences come from PBMCs, collected around atezolizumab (anti-PD-L1) treatment. These TCRs come from a man in his fifties or sixties with urothelial cancer.

The count of this clone is one. This chain joins TRBV10-2 and TRBJ1-6; 8 bases align to TRBD1. V was pared by 7 bases and J by 5 bases, with 7 bases of the junction left unmatched. The CDR3 has 15 residues. Germline values: CDR1 WSHSY, CDR2 SAAADI. The CDR3 spells CASTPGQGNNSPLHF. CDR3 nucleotides: TGCGCCAGCACCCCCGGACAGGGCAATAATTCACCCCTCCACTTT.

The chain combines TRBV5-5 with TRBJ2-2; 7 nucleotides match TRBD1. The CDR3 is 16 residues long. V gave up 5 bases and J gave up 5 bases; unmatched junction bases: 12. Germline assignment: CDR1 SGHKS and CDR2 YYEKEE (reference sequence). In DNA form, the CDR3 reads TGTGCCAGCAGACCCCCGGGACAGATAAATACCGGGGAGCTGTTTTTT. Residues: CASRPPGQINTGELFF.

The chain employs TRBV11-2 and TRBJ1-6, with D hard to call. V lost 1 base to trimming and J lost 10 bases, with 14 bases between them. The CDR3 covers 15 residues. The V gene's germline CDR1 is SGHAT and CDR2 FQNNGV. Here the CDR3 DNA reads TGTGCCAGCAGCTTAGGAGCAGCGGGTAGCTCACCCCTCCACTTT. It encodes CASSLGAAGSSPLHF.

This clone appeared once. The chain has TRBV27 and TRBJ2-2; D remains ambiguous. The CDR3 loop spans 12 amino acids. Germline lookup yields CDR1 MNHEY and CDR2 SMNVEV (reference sequence). Trimming shortened V by 5 bases and J by 3 bases, and 4 bases separated the two germline ends. CDR3 sequence (DNA): TGTGCCAGCAGTCCTGACACCGGGGAGCTGTTTTTT. This gives the protein CASSPDTGELFF.

Comment on this clone: Other DNA sequences from this sample encode an identical CDR3 as well. J is TRBJ1-5 and V is TRBV7-2, with 9 bases that match TRBD1. Looked up from germline, CDR1 is SGHTA and CDR2 is FQGNSA. V lost 3 bases to trimming and J lost 8 bases; unmatched junction nucleotides: 2. This CDR3 contains 13 residues. CDR3 bases: TGTGCCAGCAGCTTGGGACAGGGTGAGCCCCAGCATTTT. It translates to CASSLGQGEPQHF.

V and J are TRBV7-2 and TRBJ2-7, with TRBD2 matching over 12 bases. The ends lost 1 base at V and 9 bases at J; junction bases unmatched: 4. The CDR3 runs to 14 residues. CDR1 and CDR2 from the germline V gene are SGHTA and FQGNSA. CDR3 bases: TGTGCCAGCAGCTTAGAACTAGCGGGAGGTCGGCAGTACTTC. Its protein product is CASSLELAGGRQYF.